The sequence of this T cell receptor beta chain was determined in a study of cytomegalovirus exposure and HLA in healthy donors. Study-wide results and caveats: In an earlier analysis, productive rearrangement rates for most beta V segments clustered near 87% or 30%. Some V segments, TRBV6-2 and TRBV6-3 among them, were indistinguishable and were therefore excluded.

PCR used 60 Vbeta primers and 13 Jbeta primers. Assay: immunoSEQ multiplex PCR; the TCRdb copy retains only in-frame clones and omits some. In the table there are more than 95,000 clones, roughly 75% of which are singletons. A note on this clone: Its antigen is unidentified.

There are 13 residues in the CDR3. Germline values: CDR1 SGHTS, CDR2 YDEGEE. The germline V and J ends were trimmed by 6 bases and 8 bases, with 17 bases remaining between them. This sequence originates from a woman between 40 and 50 years old in good health and CMV-seronegative. Sequencing was done on a sample of PBMCs. The chain employs TRBV5-8 and TRBJ1-2; tentatively, D is TRBD1 (6 bases). The CDR3 sequence is CASNHGGLGGYTF. CDR3 coding DNA: TGTGCCAGCAACCACGGGGGGCTCGGCGGCTACACCTTC. Full variable domain (remainder filled in from reference TRBV5-8 and TRBJ1-2): EAGVTQSPTHLIKTRGQQATLRCSPISGHTSVYWYQQALGLGLQFLLWYDEGEERNRGNFPPRFSGRQFPNYSSELNVNALELEDSALYLCASNHGGLGGYTFGSGTRLTVV.